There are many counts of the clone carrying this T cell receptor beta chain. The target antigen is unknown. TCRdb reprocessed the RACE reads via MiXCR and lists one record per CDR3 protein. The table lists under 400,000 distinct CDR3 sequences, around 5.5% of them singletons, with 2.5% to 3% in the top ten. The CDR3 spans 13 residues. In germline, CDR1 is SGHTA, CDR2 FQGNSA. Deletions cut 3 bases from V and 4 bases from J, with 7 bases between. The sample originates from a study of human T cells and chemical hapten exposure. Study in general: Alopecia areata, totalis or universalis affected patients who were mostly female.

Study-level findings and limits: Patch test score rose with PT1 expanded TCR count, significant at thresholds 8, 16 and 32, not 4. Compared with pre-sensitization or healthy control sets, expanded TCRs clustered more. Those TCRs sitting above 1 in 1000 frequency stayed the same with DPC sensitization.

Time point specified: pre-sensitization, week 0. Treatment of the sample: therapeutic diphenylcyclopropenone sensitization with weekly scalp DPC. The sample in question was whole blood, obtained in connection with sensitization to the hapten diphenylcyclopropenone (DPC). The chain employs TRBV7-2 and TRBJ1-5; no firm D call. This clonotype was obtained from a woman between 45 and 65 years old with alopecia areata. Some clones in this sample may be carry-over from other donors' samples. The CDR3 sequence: CASSLYKNQPQHF. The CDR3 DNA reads TGTGCCAGCAGCTTGTATAAAAATCAGCCCCAGCATTTT.